The subject of this entry is one T cell receptor beta chain. Its antigen is undetermined. The data stem from a study of cytomegalovirus exposure and HLA in healthy donors. General study points: TCR association rates varied by HLA locus in a later analysis, with DRB1 highest and HLA-C lowest.

The PCR had 60 Vbeta and 13 Jbeta primers. This table comes from immunoSEQ multiplex PCR, and its TCRdb copy is limited to in-frame clones, with some not included. Among some 150,000 clones, roughly 10% were seen once, and the ten largest hold approximately 1.7%. Trimming pared 2 bases from V and 0 bases from J, leaving 8 bases between. CDR1 and CDR2 from the germline V gene are MNHEY and SVGAGI. This CDR3 region has 16 residues. Material: PBMCs. The chain links TRBV6-5 to TRBJ1-6; D not resolved. This clonotype was obtained from a man aged 45-60 years in good health and CMV-seronegative. The CDR3 DNA reads as TGTGCCAGCAGTTACGTTGGGAGCTCCTATAATTCACCCCTCCACTTT. Translated, it gives CASSYVGSSYNSPLHF.